This T cell receptor beta chain was obtained from a study of human T cells and chemical hapten exposure. Time point defined: patch test 2, 6 weeks after DPC sensitization. The treatment denotes: therapeutic diphenylcyclopropenone sensitization with weekly scalp DPC. The CDR3 is 14 residues long. Germline V lookup: CDR1 DFQATT, CDR2 SNEGSKA (reference sequence). V shed 4 bases and J 3 bases; nucleotides not matched to a gene: 8. This clonotype appeared a few times. MiXCR, run by TCRdb on the RACE reads, gives a single entry per CDR3 protein. This sample has about 54,000 distinct CDR3 sequences, with about 10% found just once.

This receptor was obtained from a woman between 45 and 65 years old with alopecia areata. Some clones in this sample may be carry-over from other donors' samples. The specimen comprised whole blood, sampled in connection with sensitization to the hapten diphenylcyclopropenone (DPC). This sequence joins TRBV20-1 and TRBJ1-1, with TRBD1 identical over 7 bases. CDR3 sequence: CSATLEGADTEAFF. The CDR3 coding sequence is TGCAGTGCTACCCTTGAGGGGGCGGACACTGAAGCTTTCTTT.